A selection of T cell receptor beta chains follows, all from one sample in a study of Graves' ophthalmopathy and Graves' hyperthyroidism. TCRdb redid the calling of the multiplex PCR reads with MiXCR, one entry per CDR3 protein. The data contain 300,000 to 450,000 distinct CDR3 sequences, approximately 18% of them singletons. Sequenced material: peripheral blood. The source is an adult woman with stable Graves' hyperthyroidism. CDR3s include the opening cysteine and the closing phenylalanine or tryptophan. A D gene is named only where the DNA matches it firmly. A row's size may be missing; if present it is once, few, many or a size class.

CASSLEAEPYEQYF | TGCGCCAGCAGCTTGGAAGCAGAACCCTACGAGCAGTACTTC | NA | TRBJ2-7 | many | TRBV5-1
CASSLLAGDGQPQHF | TGTGCCAGCAGTTTATTGGCAGGGGACGGTCAGCCCCAGCATTTT | NA | TRBJ1-5 | many | TRBV28
CATSDIRGTEAFF | TGTGCCACCAGTGACATAAGGGGTACTGAAGCTTTCTTT | NA | TRBJ1-1 | once | TRBV24-1
CASSPDIGGAFF | TGTGCCAGTAGTCCCGACATCGGGGGAGCTTTCTTT | NA | TRBJ1-1 | many | TRBV19
CASSEPTGVEGEKLFF | TGTGCCAGCAGTGAACCAACAGGGGTGGAAGGGGAAAAACTGTTTTTT | TRBD1 | TRBJ1-4 | NA | TRBV25-1
CASRPRDRGPTGELFF | TGTGCCAGCAGGCCGAGGGACAGGGGTCCCACCGGGGAGCTGTTTTTT | TRBD1 | TRBJ2-2 | NA | TRBV28
CASSLGPGMNTEAFF | TGTGCCAGCAGCTTAGGGCCGGGGATGAACACTGAAGCTTTCTTT | NA | TRBJ1-1 | many | TRBV7-9
CASSSIGTRESEQYF | TGTGCCAGCAGTTCAATCGGGACTAGGGAATCCGAGCAGTACTTC | TRBD2 | TRBJ2-7 | many | TRBV7-9
CASSLHSGTGEAFF | TGTGCCAGCAGTTTACACTCCGGGACAGGGGAAGCTTTCTTT | TRBD1 | TRBJ1-1 | many | TRBV27
CASSIEGSYEQYF | TGTGCCAGTAGTATAGAGGGATCCTACGAGCAGTACTTC | NA | TRBJ2-7 | once | TRBV19
CASTKDRSHQPQHF | TGTGCCAGCACTAAAGACAGGTCCCATCAGCCCCAGCATTTT | NA | TRBJ1-5 | many | TRBV6-1
CASSLSPFLSPGKNTEAFF | TGTGCCAGCAGTTTATCGCCCTTTTTATCCCCGGGTAAGAACACTGAAGCTTTCTTT | NA | TRBJ1-1 | many | TRBV28
CASSFGGAGGYTF | TGTGCCAGCAGTTTCGGGGGCGCCGGAGGCTACACCTTC | NA | TRBJ1-2 | many | TRBV27
CAISEVNSGNTIYF | TGTGCCATCAGTGAAGTCAACTCTGGAAACACCATATATTTT | NA | TRBJ1-3 | many | TRBV10-3
CASNHQSPLHF | TGTGCCAGCAACCACCAATCACCCCTCCACTTT | NA | TRBJ1-6 | many | TRBV7-3
CASRPPRDRGPNQPQHF | TGTGCCAGCAGGCCCCCGCGGGACAGGGGGCCGAATCAGCCCCAGCATTTT | TRBD1 | TRBJ1-5 | many | TRBV6-2/TRBV6-3
CASIAAGKMEQYF | TGTGCCAGCATCGCAGCGGGGAAAATGGAGCAGTACTTC | TRBD2 | TRBJ2-7 | NA | TRBV28
CASRPAGGGETQYF | TGTGCCAGCAGACCGGCGGGCGGAGGGGAGACCCAGTACTTC | NA | TRBJ2-5 | NA | TRBV6-1
CASSLKLGSGGLYEQYF | TGTGCCAGCAGTTTAAAGTTGGGCTCCGGGGGACTGTACGAGCAGTACTTC | NA | TRBJ2-7 | many | TRBV28
CASSLAGNYEQYF | TGTGCCAGCAGCTTAGCCGGTAACTACGAGCAGTACTTC | NA | TRBJ2-7 | many | TRBV11-2
CASSLVPRDIARYTEAFF | TGTGCCAGCAGCTTAGTACCCCGGGACATTGCTCGATACACTGAAGCTTTCTTT | NA | TRBJ1-1 | many | TRBV11-3
CSARRRDTPGTGELFF | TGCAGTGCTAGACGAAGGGACACCCCTGGGACCGGGGAGCTGTTTTTT | NA | TRBJ2-2 | many | TRBV20-1
CASSLSGRGNTGELFF | TGCGCCAGCAGCCTTAGCGGGAGAGGGAACACCGGGGAGCTGTTTTTT | TRBD2 | TRBJ2-2 | many | TRBV4-1
CSVAGTGIKTEAFF | TGCAGCGTTGCTGGGACAGGGATTAAGACTGAAGCTTTCTTT | TRBD1 | TRBJ1-1 | many | TRBV29-1
CAISDVSGTGSNEQYF | TGTGCCATCAGCGACGTTTCCGGGACAGGGTCAAACGAGCAGTACTTC | TRBD1 | TRBJ2-7 | many | TRBV10-3
CASSDPRGGETQYF | TGTGCCAGCAGTGACCCTAGGGGTGGGGAGACCCAGTACTTC | NA | TRBJ2-5 | many | TRBV6-1
CASRGDTFYGYTF | TGTGCCAGCAGGGGAGACACTTTCTATGGCTACACCTTC | NA | TRBJ1-2 | many | TRBV3-1
CASSQGLAGGYNEQFF | TGTGCCAGCAGCCAAGGACTAGCGGGAGGGTACAATGAGCAGTTCTTC | TRBD2 | TRBJ2-1 | NA | TRBV7-9
CAISEYDGRENEQYF | TGTGCCATCAGTGAGTACGACGGGAGGGAGAACGAGCAGTACTTC | TRBD2 | TRBJ2-7 | many | TRBV10-3
CASSSDRLEYSPLHF | TGTGCCAGCAGCTCGGACAGGTTGGAGTATTCACCCCTCCACTTT | TRBD1 | TRBJ1-6 | many | TRBV6-1